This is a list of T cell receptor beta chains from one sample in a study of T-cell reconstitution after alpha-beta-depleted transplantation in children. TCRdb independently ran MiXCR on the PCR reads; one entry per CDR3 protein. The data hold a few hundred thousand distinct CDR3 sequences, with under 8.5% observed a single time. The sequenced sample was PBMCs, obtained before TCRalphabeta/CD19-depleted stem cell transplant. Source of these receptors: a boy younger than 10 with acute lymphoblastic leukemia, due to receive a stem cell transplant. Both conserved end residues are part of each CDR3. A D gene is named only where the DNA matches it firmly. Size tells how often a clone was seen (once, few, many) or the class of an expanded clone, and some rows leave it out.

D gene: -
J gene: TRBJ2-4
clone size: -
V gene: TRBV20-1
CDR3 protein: CSAVVRGKNIQYF
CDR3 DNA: TGCAGTGCTGTGGTTAGGGGAAAAAACATTCAGTACTTC

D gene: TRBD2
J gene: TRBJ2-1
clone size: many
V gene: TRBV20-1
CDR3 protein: CSASAIRTSYNEQFF
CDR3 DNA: TGCAGTGCTAGCGCAATCCGGACTAGTTACAATGAGCAGTTCTTC

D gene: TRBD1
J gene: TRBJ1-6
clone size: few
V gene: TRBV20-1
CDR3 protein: CSARRGQGGNNSPLHF
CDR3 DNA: TGCAGTGCTAGACGGGGACAGGGTGGTAATAATTCACCCCTCCACTTT

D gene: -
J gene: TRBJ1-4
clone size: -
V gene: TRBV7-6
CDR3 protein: CASSSWVGRSNEKLFF
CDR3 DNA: TGTGCCAGCAGCTCTTGGGTGGGACGGAGTAATGAAAAACTGTTTTTT

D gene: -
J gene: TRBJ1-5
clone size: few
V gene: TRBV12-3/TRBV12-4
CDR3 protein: CASSSAGRANNQPQHF
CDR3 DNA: TGTGCCAGCAGTTCTGCGGGTAGGGCAAACAATCAGCCCCAGCATTTT

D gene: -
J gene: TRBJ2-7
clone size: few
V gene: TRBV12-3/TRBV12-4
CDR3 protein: CASSPSGGEQYF
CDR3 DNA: TGTGCCAGCAGTCCGTCTGGGGGCGAGCAGTACTTC

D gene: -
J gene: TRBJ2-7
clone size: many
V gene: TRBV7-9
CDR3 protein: CASSLAGLNYEQYF
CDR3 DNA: TGTGCCAGCAGCTTAGCAGGACTCAACTACGAGCAGTACTTC

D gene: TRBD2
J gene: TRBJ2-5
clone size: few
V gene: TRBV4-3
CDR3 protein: CASSQGLATQETQYF
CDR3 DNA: TGCGCCAGCAGCCAAGGACTAGCAACACAAGAGACCCAGTACTTC

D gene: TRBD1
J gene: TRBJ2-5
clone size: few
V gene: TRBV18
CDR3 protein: CASSPGTGGREAQYF
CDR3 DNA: TGTGCCAGCTCACCCGGGACAGGGGGAAGAGAGGCCCAGTACTTC

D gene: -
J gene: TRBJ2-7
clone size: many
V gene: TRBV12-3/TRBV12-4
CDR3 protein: CASSLRGPLEQYF
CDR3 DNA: TGTGCCAGCAGTCTACGGGGACCTCTCGAGCAGTACTTC

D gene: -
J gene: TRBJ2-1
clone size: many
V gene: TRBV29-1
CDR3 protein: CSVARSYNEQFF
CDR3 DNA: TGCAGCGTTGCCCGCTCCTACAATGAGCAGTTCTTC

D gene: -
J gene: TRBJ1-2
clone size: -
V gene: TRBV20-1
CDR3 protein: CSARWGLNDGYTF
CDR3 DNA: TGCAGTGCTAGATGGGGGTTGAATGATGGCTACACCTTC

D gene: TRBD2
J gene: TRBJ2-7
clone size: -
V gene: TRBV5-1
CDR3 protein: CASSLGLAGRNYEQYF
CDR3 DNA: TGCGCCAGCAGCTTGGGACTAGCGGGGCGAAACTACGAGCAGTACTTC

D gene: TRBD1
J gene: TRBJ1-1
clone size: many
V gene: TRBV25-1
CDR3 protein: CASSYQGQGYFAEAFF
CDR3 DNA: TGTGCCAGCAGCTACCAGGGACAGGGGTATTTCGCTGAAGCTTTCTTT

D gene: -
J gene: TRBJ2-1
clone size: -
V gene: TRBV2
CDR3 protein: CASSEGAWGRDNEQFF
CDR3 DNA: TGTGCCAGCAGTGAAGGCGCATGGGGCAGGGACAATGAGCAGTTCTTC

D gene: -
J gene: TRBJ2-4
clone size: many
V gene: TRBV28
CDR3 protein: CASSFNRARYF
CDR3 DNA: TGTGCCAGCAGTTTTAACAGGGCGAGGTACTTC

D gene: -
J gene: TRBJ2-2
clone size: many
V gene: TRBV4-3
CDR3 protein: CASSQDTLAGELFF
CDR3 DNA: TGCGCCAGCAGCCAAGATACACTCGCCGGGGAGCTGTTTTTT

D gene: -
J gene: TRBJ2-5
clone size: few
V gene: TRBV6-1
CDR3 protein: CASSKMLGQETQYF
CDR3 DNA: TGTGCCAGCAGTAAAATGTTGGGACAAGAGACCCAGTACTTC

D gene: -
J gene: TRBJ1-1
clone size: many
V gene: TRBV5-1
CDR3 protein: CASSFAGIDTEAFF
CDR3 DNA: TGCGCCAGCAGCTTTGCAGGGATTGACACTGAAGCTTTCTTT

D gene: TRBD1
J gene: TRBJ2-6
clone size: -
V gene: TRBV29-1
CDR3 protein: CSGWRSGGTGLSGANVLTF
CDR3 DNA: TGCAGCGGATGGCGCTCCGGCGGGACAGGACTTTCTGGGGCCAACGTCCTGACTTTC

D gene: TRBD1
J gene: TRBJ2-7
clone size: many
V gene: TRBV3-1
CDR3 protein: CASSRGQGTYEQYF
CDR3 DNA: TGTGCCAGCAGCCGGGGACAGGGAACCTACGAGCAGTACTTC

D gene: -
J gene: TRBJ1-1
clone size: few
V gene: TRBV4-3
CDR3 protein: CASSQVTGQIEAFF
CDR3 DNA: TGCGCCAGCAGCCAAGTAACAGGTCAGATCGAAGCTTTCTTT

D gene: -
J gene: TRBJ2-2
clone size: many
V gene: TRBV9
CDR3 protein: CASKEDGFGELFF
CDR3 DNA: TGTGCCAGCAAGGAAGACGGCTTCGGTGAGCTGTTTTTT

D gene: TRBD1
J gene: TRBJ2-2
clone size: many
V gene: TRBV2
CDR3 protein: CASSLGGSGELFF
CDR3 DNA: TGTGCCAGCAGCTTAGGGGGCTCCGGGGAGCTGTTTTTT

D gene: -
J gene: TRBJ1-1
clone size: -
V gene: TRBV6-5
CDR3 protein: CASSYSSLGHTEAFF
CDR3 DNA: TGTGCCAGCAGTTACTCGTCTTTGGGGCACACTGAAGCTTTCTTT

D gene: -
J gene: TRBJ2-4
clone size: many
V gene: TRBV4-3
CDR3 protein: CASSQDLVTSKNIQYF
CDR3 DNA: TGCGCCAGCAGCCAAGATTTAGTGACGTCCAAAAACATTCAGTACTTC

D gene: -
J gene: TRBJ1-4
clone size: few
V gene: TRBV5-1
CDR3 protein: CASSLLPSNEKLFF
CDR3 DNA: TGCGCCAGCAGCTTGTTACCGTCTAATGAAAAACTGTTTTTT

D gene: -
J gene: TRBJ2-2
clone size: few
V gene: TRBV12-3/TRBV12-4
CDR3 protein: CATRWGPQTGELFF
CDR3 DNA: TGTGCCACCCGTTGGGGACCCCAGACCGGGGAGCTGTTTTTT

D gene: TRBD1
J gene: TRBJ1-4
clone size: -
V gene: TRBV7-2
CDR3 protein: CASSLRGQGGSTNEKLFF
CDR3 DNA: TGTGCCAGCAGCCTACGCGGACAGGGAGGGTCAACTAATGAAAAACTGTTTTTT

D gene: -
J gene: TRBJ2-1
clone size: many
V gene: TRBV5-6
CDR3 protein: CASNFPSRDEQFF
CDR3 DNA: TGTGCCAGCAACTTCCCCTCTAGGGATGAGCAGTTCTTC

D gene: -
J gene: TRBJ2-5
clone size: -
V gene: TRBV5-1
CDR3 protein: CASSPPGRTQETQYF
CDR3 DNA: TGCGCCAGCAGCCCTCCGGGACGGACCCAAGAGACCCAGTACTTC

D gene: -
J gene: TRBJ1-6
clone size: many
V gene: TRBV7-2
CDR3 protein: CASSRHGGGSPLHF
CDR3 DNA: TGTGCCAGCAGCCGACACGGTGGCGGTTCACCCCTCCACTTT

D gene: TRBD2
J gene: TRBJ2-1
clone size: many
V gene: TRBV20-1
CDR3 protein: CSALSTSGTYNEQFF
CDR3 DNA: TGCAGTGCTCTTTCTACTAGCGGGACATACAATGAGCAGTTCTTC

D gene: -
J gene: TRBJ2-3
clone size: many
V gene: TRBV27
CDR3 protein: CASSHRTDTQYF
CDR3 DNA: TGTGCCAGCAGCCATCGCACAGATACGCAGTATTTT

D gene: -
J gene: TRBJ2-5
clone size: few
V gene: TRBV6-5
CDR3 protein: CASSYEWLLSGETQYF
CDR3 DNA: TGTGCCAGCAGTTACGAGTGGCTACTCTCGGGGGAGACCCAGTACTTC

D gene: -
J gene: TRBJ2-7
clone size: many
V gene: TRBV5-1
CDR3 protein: CASSPGPSFDEQYF
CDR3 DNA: TGCGCCAGCAGCCCGGGACCCAGTTTTGACGAGCAGTACTTC

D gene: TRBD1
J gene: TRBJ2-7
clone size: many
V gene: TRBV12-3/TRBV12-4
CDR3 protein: CASSRDRGWSEQYF
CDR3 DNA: TGTGCCAGCAGCCGGGACAGGGGTTGGAGCGAGCAGTACTTC

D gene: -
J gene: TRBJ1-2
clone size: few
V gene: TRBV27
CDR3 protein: CASSPLDNLRGYTF
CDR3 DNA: TGTGCCAGCAGTCCCCTTGACAACCTTCGGGGCTACACCTTC

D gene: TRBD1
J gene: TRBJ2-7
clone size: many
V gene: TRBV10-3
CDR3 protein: CAISSGTGPYEQYF
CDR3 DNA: TGTGCCATCAGCAGCGGGACAGGGCCGTACGAGCAGTACTTC

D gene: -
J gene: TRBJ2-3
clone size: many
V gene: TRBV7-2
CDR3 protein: CASSLGRGVTDTQYF
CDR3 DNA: TGTGCCAGCAGCTTAGGGAGGGGGGTCACAGATACGCAGTATTTT

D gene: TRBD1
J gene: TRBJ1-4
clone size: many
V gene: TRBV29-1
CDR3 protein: CSVDETGADEKLFF
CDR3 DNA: TGCAGCGTTGATGAGACAGGGGCCGATGAAAAACTGTTTTTT

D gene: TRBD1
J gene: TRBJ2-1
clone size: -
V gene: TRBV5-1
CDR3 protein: CASGRDSTMSSSSQYNEQFF
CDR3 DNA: TGCGCCAGCGGTCGGGACAGTACAATGAGCAGTTCGTCGCAGTACAATGAGCAGTTCTTC

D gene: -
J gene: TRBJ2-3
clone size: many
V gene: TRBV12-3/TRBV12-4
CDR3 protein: CASSWGADTQYF
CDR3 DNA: TGTGCCAGCAGTTGGGGGGCAGATACGCAGTATTTT

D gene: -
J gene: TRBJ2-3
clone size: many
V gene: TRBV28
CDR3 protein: CASSKQVPLTDTQYF
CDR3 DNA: TGTGCCAGCAGTAAACAGGTCCCGCTCACAGATACGCAGTATTTT

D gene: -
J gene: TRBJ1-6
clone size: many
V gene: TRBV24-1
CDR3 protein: CATSDGTSYSPLHF
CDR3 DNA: TGTGCCACCAGTGACGGGACATCGTATTCACCCCTCCACTTT

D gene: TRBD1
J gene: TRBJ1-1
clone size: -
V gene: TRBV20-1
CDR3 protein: CSARVGGGDTEAFF
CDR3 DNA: TGCAGTGCTAGAGTCGGAGGGGGCGACACTGAAGCTTTCTTT

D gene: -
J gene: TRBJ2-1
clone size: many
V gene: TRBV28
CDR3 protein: CASTGGSSYNEQFF
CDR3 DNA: TGTGCCAGCACTGGAGGTAGCTCCTACAATGAGCAGTTCTTC

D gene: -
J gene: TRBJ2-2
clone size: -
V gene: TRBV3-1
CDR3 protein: CASSRPHRDTGELFF
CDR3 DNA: TGTGCCAGCAGCCGACCACACAGGGACACCGGGGAGCTGTTTTTT

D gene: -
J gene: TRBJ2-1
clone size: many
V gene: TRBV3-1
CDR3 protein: CASSQDGGPQQFF
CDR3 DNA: TGTGCCAGCAGCCAAGATGGGGGACCCCAGCAGTTCTTC

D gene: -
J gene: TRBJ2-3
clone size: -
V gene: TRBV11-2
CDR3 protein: CASSFNRVGFGRTDTQYF
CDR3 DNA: TGTGCCAGCAGCTTTAATCGGGTGGGGTTCGGGAGAACAGATACGCAGTATTTT

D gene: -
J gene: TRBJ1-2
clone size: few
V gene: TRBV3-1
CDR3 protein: CASSLLGQYGYTF
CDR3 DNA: TGTGCCAGCAGCCTCTTAGGACAGTACGGCTACACCTTC

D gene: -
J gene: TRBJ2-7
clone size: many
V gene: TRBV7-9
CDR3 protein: CASSSTGSYEQYF
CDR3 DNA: TGTGCCAGCAGCTCGACAGGCTCCTACGAGCAGTACTTC

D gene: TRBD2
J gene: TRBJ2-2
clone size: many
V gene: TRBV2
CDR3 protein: CASLDASGAGELFF
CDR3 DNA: TGTGCCAGCCTTGACGCTAGCGGGGCCGGGGAGCTGTTTTTT

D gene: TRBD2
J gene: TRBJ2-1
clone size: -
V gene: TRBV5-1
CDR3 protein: CASSLTGLAEVDEQFF
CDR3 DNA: TGCGCCAGCAGCTTGACCGGACTAGCGGAAGTCGATGAGCAGTTCTTC

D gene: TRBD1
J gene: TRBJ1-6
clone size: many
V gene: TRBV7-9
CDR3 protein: CASSSQGVPNSPLHF
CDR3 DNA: TGTGCCAGCAGCTCACAGGGGGTGCCAAATTCACCCCTCCACTTT